A selection of T cell receptor beta chains follows, all from one sample in a study of blood T cells in healthy people across ages. TCRdb passed the 5' RACE reads through MiXCR, listing each CDR3 protein once. In the table there are 850,000 to 1,100,000 distinct CDR3 sequences, more than 30% of which are singletons. Sequencing was done on a sample of blood. These receptor sequences come from a man younger than 30 in good health. The CDR3 runs from the conserved cysteine through the conserved F or W. The D gene is left open where the match is weak. Not all rows give a size; the values are once, few, many and, for expanded clones, a class.

D: TRBD2
length: 13
size: -
J: TRBJ2-3
V: TRBV29-1
DNA: TGCAGCGTTGAACGGCGGGGGGGAGATACGCAGTATTTT
CDR3: CSVERRGGDTQYF

D: -
length: 14
size: -
J: TRBJ1-2
V: TRBV6-6
DNA: TGTGCCAGCAGTTCTAACCGGGAGGGCTATGGCTACACCTTC
CDR3: CASSSNREGYGYTF

D: -
length: 18
size: few
J: TRBJ2-2
V: TRBV12-3/TRBV12-4
DNA: TGTGCCAGCAGTTTTGCGGCGTCGATGGGAGAGTACACCGGGGAGCTGTTTTTT
CDR3: CASSFAASMGEYTGELFF

D: -
length: 21
size: few
J: TRBJ1-6
V: TRBV5-1
DNA: TGCGCCAGCAGCTTGCTTGGTTTGTCGGGACCGTGGAGCTCCTATAATTCACCCCTCCACTTT
CDR3: CASSLLGLSGPWSSYNSPLHF

D: TRBD1
length: 13
size: -
J: TRBJ1-1
V: TRBV29-1
DNA: TGCAGCGTTTCCGACAGGGCGGGCACTGAAGCTTTCTTT
CDR3: CSVSDRAGTEAFF

D: -
length: 13
size: -
J: TRBJ2-1
V: TRBV7-2
DNA: TGTGCCAGCAGCCAGGGACCTAACAATGAGCGGTTCTTC
CDR3: CASSQGPNNERFF

D: TRBD1
length: 14
size: -
J: TRBJ2-1
V: TRBV12-3/TRBV12-4
DNA: TGTGCCAGCAGTAACAGGGGTACCCACAATGAGCAGTTCTTC
CDR3: CASSNRGTHNEQFF

D: TRBD1
length: 15
size: few
J: TRBJ1-5
V: TRBV6-5
DNA: TGTGCCAGCAGTTCTGTGACAGGGGGAAATCAGCCCCAGCATTTT
CDR3: CASSSVTGGNQPQHF

D: -
length: 12
size: few
J: TRBJ2-7
V: TRBV20-1
DNA: TGCAGTGCTACTCTTGCTGGGAGAGAGCAGTACTTC
CDR3: CSATLAGREQYF

D: -
length: 11
size: few
J: TRBJ2-1
V: TRBV29-1
DNA: TGCAGCGTTGAAAAACAAAATGAGCAGTTCTTC
CDR3: CSVEKQNEQFF

D: -
length: 14
size: -
J: TRBJ2-3
V: TRBV7-8
DNA: TGTGCCAGCAGCTCCCGGGTCTTCACAGATACGCAGTATTTT
CDR3: CASSSRVFTDTQYF

D: -
length: 17
size: few
J: TRBJ2-5
V: TRBV3-1
DNA: TGTGCCAGCAGCAAAACCCCGGGCTTTGAGGGTAGAGAGACCCAGTACTTC
CDR3: CASSKTPGFEGRETQYF

D: -
length: 15
size: -
J: TRBJ1-4
V: TRBV25-1
DNA: TGTGCCAGCAGTGAATATTTTGGGACTAATGAAAAACTGTTTTTT
CDR3: CASSEYFGTNEKLFF

D: -
length: 15
size: -
J: TRBJ2-4
V: TRBV3-1
DNA: TGTGCCAGCACCGACCACGGTGACAGCAAAAACATTCAGTACTTC
CDR3: CASTDHGDSKNIQYF

D: TRBD1
length: 18
size: many
J: TRBJ2-1
V: TRBV5-1
DNA: TGCGCCAGCAGCTTAGGGCCGGTCGGACAGGGTAGTTACAATGAGCAGTTCTTC
CDR3: CASSLGPVGQGSYNEQFF

D: TRBD1
length: 15
size: many
J: TRBJ1-2
V: TRBV6-5
DNA: TGTGCCAGCAGTTACTCGGACAGGGGGGACTATGGCTACACCTTC
CDR3: CASSYSDRGDYGYTF

D: -
length: 13
size: few
J: TRBJ1-2
V: TRBV5-1
DNA: TGCGCCAGCAGCTGGGGGGGGAGTCATGGCTACACCTTC
CDR3: CASSWGGSHGYTF

D: -
length: 13
size: -
J: TRBJ1-2
V: TRBV12-3/TRBV12-4
DNA: TGTGCCAGCAGTCCGGGCCCCCGGGCTGGCTACACCTTC
CDR3: CASSPGPRAGYTF

D: -
length: 15
size: -
J: TRBJ1-2
V: TRBV4-3
DNA: TGCGCCAGCAGCCAAGAAGGGACCCGGGGTGATGGCTACACCTTC
CDR3: CASSQEGTRGDGYTF

D: -
length: 17
size: -
J: TRBJ1-2
V: TRBV7-2
DNA: TGTGCCAGCAGCGGGTGGACTGAGATCCGGGGCTTAGGTGGCTACACCTTC
CDR3: CASSGWTEIRGLGGYTF

D: -
length: 15
size: -
J: TRBJ2-3
V: TRBV10-3
DNA: TGTGCCACCAGCGACCAAACGGGGAAGTCGGATACGCAGTATTTT
CDR3: CATSDQTGKSDTQYF

D: TRBD1
length: 14
size: many
J: TRBJ1-5
V: TRBV10-3
DNA: TGTGCCATCTCGGGACAGACCCGCAATCAGCCCCAGCATTTT
CDR3: CAISGQTRNQPQHF

D: -
length: 18
size: -
J: TRBJ2-6
V: TRBV3-1
DNA: TGTGCCAGCAGCCAAACCGGGACTCCTTTCTTTGGGGCCAACGTCCTGACTTTC
CDR3: CASSQTGTPFFGANVLTF

D: TRBD1
length: 15
size: few
J: TRBJ2-7
V: TRBV11-1
DNA: TGTGCCAGCAGCTTAGGACAGGGGGACAAATATGAGCAGTACTTC
CDR3: CASSLGQGDKYEQYF

D: TRBD1
length: 13
size: -
J: TRBJ1-2
V: TRBV10-3
DNA: TGTGCCACCTCGGAACAGGGGAACTATGGCTACACCTTC
CDR3: CATSEQGNYGYTF

D: -
length: 13
size: few
J: TRBJ2-7
V: TRBV5-1
DNA: TGCGCCAGCAGCGGGGGGGCTGGTTACGAGCAGTACTTC
CDR3: CASSGGAGYEQYF

D: -
length: 13
size: once
J: TRBJ2-1
V: TRBV2
DNA: TGTGCCAGCAGTGAGGTTTACGTCAATGAGCAGTTCTTC
CDR3: CASSEVYVNEQFF

D: -
length: 16
size: -
J: TRBJ2-5
V: TRBV7-9
DNA: TGTGCCAGCAGCTTAGGGTCAGGGGAGTCTCAAGAGACCCAGTACTTC
CDR3: CASSLGSGESQETQYF

D: -
length: 13
size: -
J: TRBJ1-1
V: TRBV5-5
DNA: TGTACCAGCAGCAAGGGACCGAACACTGAAGCTTTCTTT
CDR3: CTSSKGPNTEAFF

D: -
length: 12
size: many
J: TRBJ2-1
V: TRBV29-1
DNA: TGCAGCGTTGAAGGTCTTACCAATGAGCAGTTCTTC
CDR3: CSVEGLTNEQFF

D: -
length: 14
size: -
J: TRBJ1-1
V: TRBV7-9
DNA: TGTGCCAGCAGCCCCCCTACAGGGAACACTGAAGCTTTCTTT
CDR3: CASSPPTGNTEAFF

D: -
length: 13
size: -
J: TRBJ2-7
V: TRBV25-1
DNA: TGTGCCAGCAGTGGGGACCCCTCCTACGAGCAGTACTTC
CDR3: CASSGDPSYEQYF

D: -
length: 11
size: -
J: TRBJ2-2
V: TRBV4-2
DNA: TGTGCCAGCAGCCCTGCTAGGGAGCTGTTTTTT
CDR3: CASSPARELFF

D: TRBD1
length: 18
size: -
J: TRBJ1-5
V: TRBV28
DNA: TGTGCCAGCAGTTTAGAGGGACAGTTATCCTATAGCAATCAGCCCCAGCATTTT
CDR3: CASSLEGQLSYSNQPQHF

D: TRBD1
length: 18
size: -
J: TRBJ1-1
V: TRBV6-5
DNA: TGTGCCAGCAGTTACTCCTGGATCCTGACAGGGGGATACACTGAAGCTTTCTTT
CDR3: CASSYSWILTGGYTEAFF

D: -
length: 14
size: -
J: TRBJ2-1
V: TRBV20-1
DNA: TGCAGTGCCGACAGCCGACAGGTACACAATGAGCAGTTCTTC
CDR3: CSADSRQVHNEQFF

D: -
length: 14
size: -
J: TRBJ1-2
V: TRBV6-5
DNA: TGTGCCAGCACGCCCGGGCGTCGAATGGGCGGCTACACCTTC
CDR3: CASTPGRRMGGYTF

D: TRBD1
length: 15
size: few
J: TRBJ1-6
V: TRBV2
DNA: TGTGCCAGCAGTGAAGCAACAGGGGAGGTGTCACCCCTCCACTTT
CDR3: CASSEATGEVSPLHF

D: -
length: 15
size: many
J: TRBJ2-7
V: TRBV4-3
DNA: TGCGCCAGCAGCCAAAGGACAGCGATATCCTACGAGCAGTACTTC
CDR3: CASSQRTAISYEQYF

D: TRBD2
length: 12
size: few
J: TRBJ2-7
V: TRBV20-1
DNA: TGCAGTGCTCCCGGGGACTACTACGAGCAGTACTTC
CDR3: CSAPGDYYEQYF

D: -
length: 16
size: few
J: TRBJ1-4
V: TRBV27
DNA: TGTGCCAGCAGTCGAAGGGGGTTTTTAACTAATGAAAAACTGTTTTTT
CDR3: CASSRRGFLTNEKLFF

D: -
length: 15
size: few
J: TRBJ1-2
V: TRBV29-1
DNA: TGCAGCGTTGAAGATCAGTCCGGGGTAGGCGATGGCTACACCTTC
CDR3: CSVEDQSGVGDGYTF

D: TRBD1
length: 14
size: -
J: TRBJ1-2
V: TRBV4-3
DNA: TGCGCCAGCACCCTTCAGGGACAGGGAAGTGGCTACACCTTC
CDR3: CASTLQGQGSGYTF

D: -
length: 10
size: many
J: TRBJ1-2
V: TRBV6-2/TRBV6-3
DNA: TGTGCCAGCAATTGTCCGGGCTACACCTTC
CDR3: CASNCPGYTF

D: -
length: 15
size: few
J: TRBJ1-2
V: TRBV28
DNA: TGTGCCATCAGGCCCGTCGCCGAAGCTAACTATGGCTACACCTTC
CDR3: CAIRPVAEANYGYTF